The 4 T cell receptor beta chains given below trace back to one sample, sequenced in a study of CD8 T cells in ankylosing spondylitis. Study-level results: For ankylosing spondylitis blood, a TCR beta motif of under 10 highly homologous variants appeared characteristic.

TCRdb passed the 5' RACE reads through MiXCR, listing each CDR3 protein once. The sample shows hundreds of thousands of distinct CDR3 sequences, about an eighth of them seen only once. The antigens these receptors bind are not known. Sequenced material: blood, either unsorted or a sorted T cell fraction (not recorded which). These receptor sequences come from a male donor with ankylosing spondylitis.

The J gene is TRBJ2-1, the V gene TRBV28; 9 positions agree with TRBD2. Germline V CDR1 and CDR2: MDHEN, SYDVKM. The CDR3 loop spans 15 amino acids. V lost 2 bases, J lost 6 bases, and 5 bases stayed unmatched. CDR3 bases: TGTGCCAGCAGTTTAGGCGGGGGGGTCGGCAATGAGCAGTTCTTC. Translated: CASSLGGGVGNEQFF.

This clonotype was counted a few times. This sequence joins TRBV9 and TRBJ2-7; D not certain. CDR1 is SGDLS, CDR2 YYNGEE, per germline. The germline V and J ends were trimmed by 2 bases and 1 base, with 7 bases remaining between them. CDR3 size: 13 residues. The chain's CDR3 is CASSVDPSYEQYF. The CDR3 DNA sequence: TGTGCCAGCAGCGTTGACCCTTCCTACGAGCAGTACTTC.

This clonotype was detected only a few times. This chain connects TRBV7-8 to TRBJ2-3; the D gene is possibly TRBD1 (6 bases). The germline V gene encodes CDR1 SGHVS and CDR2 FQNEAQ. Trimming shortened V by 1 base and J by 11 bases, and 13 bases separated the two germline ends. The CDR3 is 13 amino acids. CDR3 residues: CASSLERTDGQYF. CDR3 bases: TGTGCCAGCAGCTTAGAGCGGACAGATGGGCAGTATTTT. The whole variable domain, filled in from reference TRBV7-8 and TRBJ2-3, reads GAGVSQSPRYKVAKRGQDVALRCDPISGHVSLFWYQQALGQGPEFLTYFQNEAQLDKSGLPSDRFFAERPEGSVSTLKIQRTQQEDSAVYLCASSLERTDGQYFGPGTRLTVL.

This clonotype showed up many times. The CDR3 is CSSGGASSTDTQYF. The DNA for the CDR3 is TGCAGCTCCGGGGGGGCCTCTAGCACAGATACGCAGTATTTT. The J gene is TRBJ2-3, the V gene TRBV20-1; 8 positions agree with TRBD2. CDR3 length equals 14 residues. Germline V gene lookup returns CDR1 DFQATT and CDR2 SNEGSKA (reference sequence).